Listed here are 29 T cell receptor beta chains from one sample, sequenced in a study of monozygotic twins with inflammatory bowel disease. TCRdb reprocessed the 5' RACE reads and keeps a single row for each CDR3 protein, giving no DNA. The sample includes fewer than 400,000 distinct CDR3 sequences. The specimen sequenced was blood. These receptors originate from a human donor with ulcerative colitis or Crohn's disease, or a healthy co-twin of an affected twin (not recorded which).

This chain links TRBV5-4 with TRBJ2-3; the TCRdb call, TRBD1, lacks DNA for checking. The CDR3 is 14 residues long. CDR1 is SGHNT and CDR2 is YYREEE in the germline V gene (reference sequence). Here the CDR3 reads CASRPDRGTDTQYF.

The chain carries TRBV7-2 and TRBJ2-6; the TRBD1 assignment by TCRdb is unverifiable without DNA. The V gene's germline CDR1 is SGHTA and CDR2 FQGNSA. The CDR3 contains 15 residues. CDR3: CASSLRGPGANVLTF.

V gene TRBV15 combines with J gene TRBJ2-1; TCRdb names TRBD2, which stays unverified in the absence of DNA. CDR1 and CDR2 from the germline V gene are LNHNV and YYDKDF (reference sequence). The CDR3 is 15 residues long. The CDR3: CATSKRTSSYNEQFF.

This sequence joins TRBV12-3 or TRBV12-4 and TRBJ1-6; the D gene TCRdb calls, TRBD1, cannot be checked with no DNA. The CDR3 spans 14 residues. This CDR3 is CASSPGQGRSPLHF.

This rearrangement joins TRBV28 to TRBJ2-5; the D call of TRBD2 rests on TCRdb alone, since no DNA is present to check it. The V gene's germline CDR1 is MDHEN and CDR2 SYDVKM. The CDR3 spans 14 residues. This CDR3 is CASTQGTSWETQYF.

The J gene is TRBJ1-3, the V gene TRBV20-1; with no DNA, the TCRdb D assignment of TRBD1 cannot be verified. The CDR3 loop spans 17 amino acids. Germline V gene data show CDR1 as DFQATT and CDR2 as SNEGSKA (reference sequence). This CDR3 is CSARDQRTEGFTNTIYF.

The V gene is TRBV4-1, the J gene TRBJ1-1. This CDR3 has 15 residues. From germline, CDR1 is MGHRA and CDR2 YSYEKL. CDR3: CASSQDPTVNTEAFF.

The V and J genes are TRBV6-5 and TRBJ2-1; TCRdb returns TRBD2, unconfirmable since there is no DNA. Germline-derived CDR1 and CDR2 are MNHEY and SVGAGI. The CDR3 covers 16 residues. CDR3 sequence: CASSYSTQRAALEQFF.

This chain joins TRBV6-5 and TRBJ2-7; without DNA, the TCRdb call of TRBD1 cannot be checked. This CDR3 has 13 residues. Germline values: CDR1 MNHEY, CDR2 SVGAGI. The CDR3 protein is CARTPGQMYEQYF.

V usage is TRBV29-1 and J usage is TRBJ2-7. The CDR3 is 11 amino acids. The germline CDR1 and CDR2 sequences are SQVTM and ANQGSEA. The CDR3 sequence: CSVRNSYEQYF.

The chain employs TRBV5-6 and TRBJ2-7; TCRdb returns TRBD1, unconfirmable since there is no DNA. This CDR3 spans 14 amino acids. CDR1 and CDR2 (germline): SGHDT, YYEEEE. Here the CDR3 reads CASSLLDRVDEQYF.

The chain is built from TRBV4-3 and TRBJ1-1. Germline loops: CDR1 LGHNA, CDR2 YSLEER. The CDR3 spans 15 residues. The CDR3 protein is CASSQGGIGGTEAFF.

The V and J genes are TRBV10-3 and TRBJ2-7. Germline V gives CDR1 ENHRY, CDR2 SYGVKD. CDR3 length: 13 residues. This CDR3 reads CAISEATGREQYF.

The CDR3 loop reads CASTRGTDHTGELFF. V is TRBV7-9 and J is TRBJ2-2; TCRdb reports TRBD1, a call that lacks DNA to check it against. The germline gives CDR1 SEHNR, CDR2 FQNEAQ (reference sequence). The CDR3 has 15 amino acids.

V usage is TRBV7-2 and J usage is TRBJ2-7. Per germline, CDR1 SGHTA and CDR2 FQGNSA. This CDR3 region has 14 residues. This chain's CDR3 is CASSKRQSSYEQYF.

The chain joins TRBV5-1 to TRBJ1-1; TCRdb's D gene call, TRBD1, goes unchecked for lack of DNA. Germline loops: CDR1 SGHRS, CDR2 YFSETQ. The CDR3 extends over 16 amino acids. The CDR3 reads CASSLGGGRMVTEAFF. Together with reference TRBV5-1 and TRBJ1-1, the CDR3 gives the full variable domain: KAGVTQTPRYLIKTRGQQVTLSCSPISGHRSVSWYQQTPGQGLQFLFEYFSETQRNKGNFPGRFSGRQFSNSRSEMNVSTLELGDSALYLCASSLGGGRMVTEAFFGQGTRLTVV.

The rearrangement uses TRBV20-1 and TRBJ2-5; the D call from TCRdb, TRBD2, cannot be confirmed without DNA. CDR1 DFQATT and CDR2 SNEGSKA come from the germline V gene (reference sequence). The CDR3 has 12 residues. CDR3 sequence: CSAGTNQETQYF.

The chain links TRBV20-1 to TRBJ1-5; without DNA, the TCRdb call of TRBD1 cannot be checked. Germline CDR1 is DFQATT and CDR2 is SNEGSKA (reference sequence). The CDR3 has 17 amino acids. CDR3 sequence: CSAINPGQRTHNQPQHF.

The chain combines TRBV28 with TRBJ2-6. Germline CDR1 MDHEN, CDR2 SYDVKM. The length of the CDR3 is 13 residues. CDR3 in amino acids: CATSFSGANVLTF.

The CDR3 spells CASSPPSLDYGYTF. The V call is TRBV18, the J call TRBJ1-2. This CDR3 region has 14 residues. The V gene's germline CDR1 is KGHSH and CDR2 LQKENI.

The CDR3 here is CAISRDRDQPQHF. This chain joins TRBV10-3 and TRBJ1-5; with no DNA, the TCRdb D assignment of TRBD1 cannot be verified. The germline gives CDR1 ENHRY, CDR2 SYGVKD. The CDR3 consists of 13 residues.

The chain links TRBV18 to TRBJ2-7; TCRdb outputs TRBD2, but without DNA this stays unchecked. The germline V gene encodes CDR1 KGHSH and CDR2 LQKENI. This CDR3 is built from 17 residues. The CDR3 region is CASSPGTSGSSTDEQYF.

The chain links TRBV20-1 to TRBJ1-1; TCRdb lists TRBD1, though no DNA is available to test this call. Germline V lookup: CDR1 DFQATT, CDR2 SNEGSKA (reference sequence). The CDR3 runs to 14 residues. CDR3 region: CSARGYTGVSEAFF.

The rearrangement uses TRBV30 and TRBJ2-7; TCRdb selects TRBD2, and the lack of DNA leaves this call unchecked. The CDR3 consists of 14 residues. Germline V gene lookup returns CDR1 GTSNPN and CDR2 SVGIG (reference sequence). CDR3 amino acids: CAWSVLAGDYEQYF.

The chain couples TRBV6-1 to TRBJ1-1; TCRdb picks TRBD1, but there is no DNA to check that call. This CDR3 comprises 17 residues. CDR1 is MNHNS and CDR2 is SASEGT in the germline V gene. CDR3 amino acids: CASRERGRLRSGTEAFF.

The chain joins TRBV5-1 to TRBJ2-5. The germline V gene encodes CDR1 SGHRS and CDR2 YFSETQ. The CDR3 runs 13 residues. The CDR3 protein is CASSSGGQETQYF.

The chain recombines TRBV13 with TRBJ2-2; TCRdb's assignment of TRBD1 cannot be checked, as there is no DNA. This CDR3 contains 15 residues. Germline CDR1 reads PRHDT; CDR2 reads FYEKMQ (reference sequence). The CDR3 loop reads CASSPGTGLGGELFF. Supplemented by reference TRBV13 and TRBJ2-2, the full variable domain reads AAGVIQSPRHLIKEKRETATLKCYPIPRHDTVYWYQQGPGQDPQFLISFYEKMQSDKGSIPDRFSAQQFSDYHSELNMSSLELGDSALYFCASSPGTGLGGELFFGEGSRLTVL.

The chain couples TRBV5-1 to TRBJ2-7. The germline V gene has CDR1 SGHRS and CDR2 YFSETQ. The CDR3 covers 14 residues. This CDR3 reads CASSLDTGSWEQYF.

This sequence joins TRBV7-3 and TRBJ2-3; TCRdb's D call of TRBD2 is untestable without DNA. The CDR3 is 18 residues long. Germline lookup yields CDR1 SGHTA and CDR2 FQGTGA. The CDR3 is CASTLTPLAGDRTDTQYF.